This entry concerns a single T cell receptor (beta chain). The target antigen is unknown. Each donor was healthy, and each was a bone marrow donor. The PCR contained 60 Vbeta and 13 Jbeta primers. Measured with immunoSEQ multiplex PCR; TCRdb has only the in-frame clones, and not every one. The sample includes some 95,000 clones, about 72% of them seen just once. The data derive from a study of cytomegalovirus exposure and HLA in healthy donors. Findings and caveats of the study: A later analysis reportedly found fewer N-insertions in an Asian-associated ancestry cluster than the approximately 670-donor mean.

The sample comprised PBMCs. The source of this sequence is a man between 25 and 39 years old in good health and CMV-seronegative.

This chain's CDR3 is CASSESGTNEKLFF. The CDR3 nucleotides read TGTGCCAGCAGTGAATCCGGGACTAATGAAAAACTGTTTTTT. The chain is built from TRBV25-1 and TRBJ1-4; D gene ambiguous. CDR1 is MGHDK and CDR2 is SYGVNS in the germline V gene. CDR3 length: 14 residues. V lost 1 base and J 2 bases, leaving 5 bases between the germline ends.